The sequence of this T cell receptor (beta chain) was determined in a study of preoperative IRX-2 immunotherapy in early breast cancer. Per germline, CDR1 LNHDA and CDR2 SQIVND (reference sequence). There are 14 residues in the CDR3. V lost 1 base and J lost 8, with 14 bases in between. TCRdb's copy holds only in-frame clones and misses some; the assay was immunoSEQ multiplex PCR. The repertoire holds about 23,000 clones, with approximately 90% as singletons. The treatment denotes: preoperative locoregional IRX-2 cytokine immunotherapy. Samples came from a phase Ib trial of preoperative locoregional IRX-2 cytokine immunotherapy.

The chain joins TRBV19 to TRBJ1-2; D might be TRBD1 (6 bases). This receptor was identified in a human donor with breast cancer. Source: tumor tissue, taken after IRX-2 immunotherapy. The CDR3 DNA sequence: TGTGCCAGTAGTATAGGTACAGGGATGGAAGGCTACACCTTC. Translated, it gives CASSIGTGMEGYTF.